Listed below are T cell receptor beta chains from one sample, sequenced in a study of blood T cell repertoires in COVID-19. The protocol was immunoSEQ multiplex PCR, while the TCRdb copy is restricted to in-frame clones and leaves out a portion. The sample has 110,000 or so clones, around 81% seen once. The sequenced sample consisted of peripheral blood. The receptors shown here come from a man aged 80 or over with acute or convalescent COVID-19. CDR3s include the opening cysteine and the closing phenylalanine or tryptophan. D genes are given only for firm matches. Expanded clones are given a class, and other clones once, few, many or no size at all.

TRBJ2-7 | . | TRBV11-2 | . | TGTGCCAGCAGCCCTACGGCAGGCCCCTACGAGCAGTACTTC | CASSPTAGPYEQYF
TRBJ2-1 | . | TRBV19 | TRBD2 | TGTGCCAGTAGTCCGTGGACTAGCGGGAGGGACAATGAGCAGTTCTTC | CASSPWTSGRDNEQFF
TRBJ2-7 | . | TRBV9 | . | TGTGCCAGCAGCGTGGGGAGTTCCTACGAGCAGTACTTC | CASSVGSSYEQYF
TRBJ1-3 | . | TRBV6-2/TRBV6-3 | . | TGTGCCAGCAGCAACGGGGGCTCTGGAAACACCATATATTTT | CASSNGGSGNTIYF
TRBJ1-1 | . | TRBV18 | TRBD1 | TGTGCCAGCTCACAAGATACAGGGGGCGCGGGAGCTTTCTTT | CASSQDTGGAGAFF
TRBJ1-5 | . | TRBV5-1 | TRBD1 | TGCGCCAGCAGCTCCACAGGGGGCAATCAGCCCCAGCATTTT | CASSSTGGNQPQHF
TRBJ2-3 | few | TRBV2 | . | TGTGCCAGCTCGAAACAGGGAGGGACAGATACGCAGTATTTT | CASSKQGGTDTQYF
TRBJ2-7 | few | TRBV19 | . | TGTGCCAGCCATCAAAGGGCTGGCGGGAACCCCTACGAGCAGTACTTC | CASHQRAGGNPYEQYF
TRBJ1-6 | . | TRBV14 | TRBD1 | TGTGCCAGCGCGGGACAGGGGTATTCACCCCTCCACTTT | CASAGQGYSPLHF
TRBJ2-5 | . | TRBV28 | . | TGTGCCAGCAGAGGTTACCGAGGCGAGACCCAGTACTTC | CASRGYRGETQYF
TRBJ2-6 | . | TRBV7-9 | . | TGTGCCAGCAGCTTAGGAACGGGGGGCGCTGGGGCCAACGTCCTGACTTTC | CASSLGTGGAGANVLTF
TRBJ1-2 | . | TRBV28 | . | TGTGCCAGCAGACGTCTAGGAGACTACACCTTC | CASRRLGDYTF
TRBJ1-1 | . | TRBV27 | . | TGTGCCAGCAGTTTGTCATGGGTACTAGCTGAAGCTTTCTTT | CASSLSWVLAEAFF
TRBJ1-5 | . | TRBV4-3 | . | TGCGCCAGCAGCCAAGATCAGGGAAGCAATCAGCCCCAGCATTTT | CASSQDQGSNQPQHF
TRBJ1-2 | . | TRBV18 | . | TGTGCCAGCTCACTCGCGGGGGCAGACTATGGCTACACCTTC | CASSLAGADYGYTF
TRBJ2-7 | many | TRBV27 | TRBD1 | TGTGCCAGCAGTTTATCGGGGACAGACCCCCCCTTCTTCTACGAGCAGTACTTC | CASSLSGTDPPFFYEQYF
TRBJ1-2 | . | TRBV30 | TRBD1 | TGTGCCTGGAGTGGGACAGGGGCTGGCTACACCTTC | CAWSGTGAGYTF
TRBJ2-7 | . | TRBV18 | TRBD1 | TGTGCCAGCTCACGAGGGGGACAGGCCTCCTACGAGCAGTACTTC | CASSRGGQASYEQYF
TRBJ1-2 | . | TRBV28 | TRBD1 | TGTGCCAGCAGTTCACAGGGGGCGAACTATGGCTACACCTTC | CASSSQGANYGYTF
TRBJ2-2 | . | TRBV19 | . | TGTGCCAGTAGGGCTGGACACGCGAACACCGGGGAGCTGTTTTTT | CASRAGHANTGELFF
TRBJ2-5 | . | TRBV18 | TRBD1 | TGTGCCAGCTCACCACTGGGGGACAGGCAAGAGACCCAGTACTTC | CASSPLGDRQETQYF
TRBJ2-7 | . | TRBV27 | TRBD1 | TGTGCCAGCAGTCTTCGCTCAGGGGGCCCCTACGAGCAGTACTTC | CASSLRSGGPYEQYF
TRBJ2-3 | . | TRBV3-1/TRBV3-2 | TRBD2 | TGTGCCAGCAGCCAACGACGCGGGAGCGGCACAGATACGCAGTATTTT | CASSQRRGSGTDTQYF
TRBJ2-5 | . | TRBV7-9 | TRBD1 | TGTGCCAGCAGCTTTCCGGGACAGGGGAGGGAGACCCAGTACTTC | CASSFPGQGRETQYF
TRBJ1-4 | . | TRBV5-4 | TRBD1 | TGTGCCAGCAGCTCGGGACAGGTTAATGAAAAACTGTTTTTT | CASSSGQVNEKLFF
TRBJ1-5 | once | TRBV28 | . | TGTGCCAGCAGTTTTTCCCGACAGAGCAATCAGCCCCAGCATTTT | CASSFSRQSNQPQHF
TRBJ2-7 | . | TRBV28 | TRBD2 | TGTGCCAGCAGTTCCCCGGGGAGGGGTGCCTACGAGCAGTACTTC | CASSSPGRGAYEQYF
TRBJ2-1 | . | TRBV5-1 | TRBD2 | TGCGCCAGCAGCTTGGAAGTAGGGACTAGGGTCTACAATGAGCAGTTCTTC | CASSLEVGTRVYNEQFF
TRBJ2-6 | . | TRBV29-1 | . | TGCAGCGTATCCCGCTCTGGGGCCAACGTCCTGACTTTC | CSVSRSGANVLTF
TRBJ1-3 | . | TRBV5-1 | TRBD1 | TGCGCCAGCAGCTTACCGGGACAGGGCCGCTCTGGAAACACCATATATTTT | CASSLPGQGRSGNTIYF
TRBJ2-7 | once | TRBV7-9 | . | TGTGCCAGCGGCATGCGCTCGGGATCCTACGAGCAGTACTTC | CASGMRSGSYEQYF
TRBJ2-2 | few | TRBV7-3 | TRBD1 | TGTGCCAGCAGCTTAAAACGGCAGGGGGCTCTGAACACCGGGGAGCTGTTTTTT | CASSLKRQGALNTGELFF
TRBJ2-1 | . | TRBV18 | TRBD1 | TGTGCCAGCTCTCAGATGGACAGGGGCCTCTACAATGAGCAGTTCTTC | CASSQMDRGLYNEQFF
TRBJ1-1 | . | TRBV27 | TRBD1 | TGTGCCAGCAGTTTATCGAGGACAGGGTCGGAAGCTTTCTTT | CASSLSRTGSEAFF
TRBJ2-5 | few | TRBV2 | TRBD2 | TGTGCCAGCAGTGAAGCGCGGGAGGCAACCCAGTACTTC | CASSEAREATQYF
TRBJ2-7 | . | TRBV9 | TRBD2 | TGTGCCAGCAGCACTACTAGCGGGAGTTACGAGCAGTACTTC | CASSTTSGSYEQYF
TRBJ1-2 | . | TRBV2 | TRBD1 | TGTGCCAGCAGACAAGAGGGGGCAAGTGGCTACACCTTC | CASRQEGASGYTF
TRBJ1-2 | . | TRBV30 | . | TGTGCCCAGGAGGAGAACTATGGCTACACCTTC | CAQEENYGYTF
TRBJ2-7 | . | TRBV5-4 | . | TGTGCCAGCAGCCATAAAAGGGGGGGGAAGGTGGGAGCCTACGAGCAGTACTTC | CASSHKRGGKVGAYEQYF
TRBJ2-7 | . | TRBV19 | . | TGTGCCAGTAGTATACGGGGGAACGAGCAGTACTTC | CASSIRGNEQYF
TRBJ1-6 | . | TRBV3-1/TRBV3-2 | TRBD1 | TGTGCCAGCAGCCTCGGACAGGGTTTTTCACCCCTCCACTTT | CASSLGQGFSPLHF
TRBJ2-3 | . | TRBV5-1 | . | TGCGCCAGCAGCTTGGAGACTAGAGGAGGAGATACGCAGTATTTT | CASSLETRGGDTQYF
TRBJ2-6 | . | TRBV28 | TRBD1 | TGTGCCAGCAGCCCAGGGGGCTCTGGGGCCAACGTCCTGACTTTC | CASSPGGSGANVLTF
TRBJ1-2 | . | TRBV25-1 | . | TGTGCCAGCAGTGGGGGACTTCTTCACTATGGCTACACCTTC | CASSGGLLHYGYTF
TRBJ2-5 | . | TRBV18 | . | TGTGCCAGCTCACCCTCCGACAGGCACCAAGAGACCCAGTACTTC | CASSPSDRHQETQYF
TRBJ1-1 | . | TRBV27 | . | TGTGCCAGCAGTTTAATACAGGGCACTGAAGCTTTCTTT | CASSLIQGTEAFF
TRBJ2-1 | once | TRBV9 | TRBD2 | TGTGCCAGCAGCGACCGGGACTACTCCTACAATGAGCAGTTCTTC | CASSDRDYSYNEQFF
TRBJ2-3 | . | TRBV5-1 | TRBD1 | TGCGCCAGCAGCTCCGGGACAGAAGCGGATACGCAGTATTTT | CASSSGTEADTQYF
TRBJ2-1 | . | TRBV5-1 | TRBD1 | TGCGCCAGCAGCTTTAGACAGGGTCGAGAGGATGAGCAGTTCTTC | CASSFRQGREDEQFF
TRBJ2-3 | . | TRBV19 | . | TGTGCCAGTAGTATTTCCCCCCCCGCGGGGGCACAGCATACGCAGTATTTT | CASSISPPAGAQHTQYF
TRBJ1-6 | once | TRBV5-1 | TRBD1 | TGCGCCAGCAGCTTGGACAGGGGGAGTTCACCCCTCCACTTT | CASSLDRGSSPLHF
TRBJ2-7 | once | TRBV9 | TRBD1 | TGTGCCAGCAGCGGACAGGGATACGAGCAGTACTTC | CASSGQGYEQYF
TRBJ1-1 | . | TRBV6-5 | . | TGTGCCAGCAGGGCAGGGGTTTGGATGAACACTGAAGCTTTCTTT | CASRAGVWMNTEAFF
TRBJ2-7 | . | TRBV5-6 | TRBD1 | TGTGCCAGCAGCTTGGGTCCGGGACAGGGCTACGAGCAGTACTTC | CASSLGPGQGYEQYF
TRBJ1-2 | . | TRBV6-5 | TRBD1 | TGTGCCAGCAGTTACATCCGACAGGGCGGCTACACCTTC | CASSYIRQGGYTF
TRBJ2-3 | . | TRBV7-9 | . | TGTGCCAGCAGCTTACTCGGGATGAGCACAGATACGCAGTATTTT | CASSLLGMSTDTQYF
TRBJ2-2 | few | TRBV7-6 | . | TGTGCCAGCAGCTTAGCCCCCGGGGTTTCAGCCACCGGGGAGCTGTTTTTT | CASSLAPGVSATGELFF
TRBJ1-5 | . | TRBV19 | TRBD1 | TGTGCCAGTAGTATTTCGGGGATTGGGGCAGGGGGTAGCAATCAGCCCCAGCATTTT | CASSISGIGAGGSNQPQHF
TRBJ1-1 | . | TRBV7-9 | . | TGTGCCAGCAGCTTAGGAGTCTCTACTGAAGCTTTCTTT | CASSLGVSTEAFF